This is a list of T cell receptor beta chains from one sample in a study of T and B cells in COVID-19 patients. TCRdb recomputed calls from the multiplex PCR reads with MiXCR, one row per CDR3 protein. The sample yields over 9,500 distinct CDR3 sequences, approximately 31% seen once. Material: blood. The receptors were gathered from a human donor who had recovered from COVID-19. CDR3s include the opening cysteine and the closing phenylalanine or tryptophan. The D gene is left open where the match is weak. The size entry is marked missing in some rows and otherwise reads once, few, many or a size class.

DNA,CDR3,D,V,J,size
TGTGCCACCAGCAGCCCTTCCCCCGGGAGCACAGATACGCAGTATTTT,CATSSPSPGSTDTQYF,.,TRBV15,TRBJ2-3,medium-sized
TGTGCCAGTACCCGGGACAGCAGGAAATATGGCTACACCTTC,CASTRDSRKYGYTF,TRBD1,TRBV19,TRBJ1-2,many
TGTGCCAGTACCCCATCGGGTAGGGGTGGCTACACCTTC,CASTPSGRGGYTF,.,TRBV19,TRBJ1-2,.
TGTGCCACCAGCGGCCGGGTCCAGTCCACCGGGGAGCTGTTTTTT,CATSGRVQSTGELFF,.,TRBV15,TRBJ2-2,few
TGTGCCAGCGGGGTAGTATCCTACAATGAGCAGTTCTTC,CASGVVSYNEQFF,.,TRBV6-2/TRBV6-3,TRBJ2-1,.
TGTGCCAGCAGTTATCCGACCGGGACGTACTCCTACGAGCAGTACTTC,CASSYPTGTYSYEQYF,.,TRBV6-2/TRBV6-3,TRBJ2-7,many
TGTGCCAGCAGTTTAACTCGACAGGGGGCCCTCAATGAGCAGTTCTTC,CASSLTRQGALNEQFF,TRBD1,TRBV6-5,TRBJ2-1,few
TGTGCCAGCAGTTACTCTGGCCGGAATGGCTACACCTTC,CASSYSGRNGYTF,.,TRBV6-6,TRBJ1-2,many
TGCGCCAGCACCATTGTGGTGGGGACTCAAGGACGGACCCAGTACTTC,CASTIVVGTQGRTQYF,.,TRBV5-1,TRBJ2-5,few
TGTGCCAGAAGCTTAACCTCGGGTGCCGACACTGAAGCTTTCTTT,CARSLTSGADTEAFF,.,TRBV5-5,TRBJ1-1,few
TGTGCCTGGAGTGTTGGGTCAGGCTATGGCTACACCTTC,CAWSVGSGYGYTF,.,TRBV30,TRBJ1-2,.
TGTGCCATACGATTAGTGGGAGAGACAGATACGCAGTATTTT,CAIRLVGETDTQYF,.,TRBV2,TRBJ2-3,.
TGTGCCAGCAGCACCGCAGGTTACAATCAGCCCCAGCATTTT,CASSTAGYNQPQHF,.,TRBV12-3/TRBV12-4,TRBJ1-5,few
TGTGCCAGCAGTTACGGGGCCAACTATGGCTACACCTTC,CASSYGANYGYTF,.,TRBV6-5,TRBJ1-2,few
TGTGCCAGCAGCGGAGCGGGACTTACCTACGAGCAGTACTTC,CASSGAGLTYEQYF,TRBD2,TRBV6-5,TRBJ2-7,.
TGTGCCAGCAGTTCCGGACTAGCGGGACATGAGACCCAGTACTTC,CASSSGLAGHETQYF,TRBD2,TRBV7-2,TRBJ2-5,.
TGCAGTGCTAAACCGTCTGGGGCCAACGTCCTGACTTTC,CSAKPSGANVLTF,.,TRBV20-1,TRBJ2-6,.
TGTGCCAGCAGTTCCGGACAGAGCGGTGGGTACGAGCAGTACTTC,CASSSGQSGGYEQYF,.,TRBV11-2,TRBJ2-7,.
TGCGCCAGCAGCTTAAGGCTAGCGAGTGTGAATGAGCAGTTCTTC,CASSLRLASVNEQFF,.,TRBV5-1,TRBJ2-1,.
TGTGCCACCAGCAGAGTCTGGAGGGACAGGGGTACAGATACGCAGTATTTT,CATSRVWRDRGTDTQYF,TRBD1,TRBV15,TRBJ2-3,medium-sized
TGCGCCAGCAGCTTGGCCGAAGATACGCAGTATTTT,CASSLAEDTQYF,.,TRBV5-1,TRBJ2-3,few
TGTGCCAGTAGTAAGGGGACAGGGGGCATCTCCACTGAAGCTTTCTTT,CASSKGTGGISTEAFF,TRBD1,TRBV19,TRBJ1-1,.